The clone carrying this T cell receptor (beta chain) was counted many times. The antigen remains unidentified. This entry is derived from a study of T cell repertoires in cytomegalovirus infection. About the research overall: Public TCR beta signature analysis indicated the presence of both CMV infection and matching HLA type.

TCRdb re-analysed the reads in MiXCR, keeping a single row per CDR3 protein. The table lists about 460,000 distinct CDR3 sequences, approximately 10% of them singletons, with more than 8.5% in the top ten. Per germline, CDR1 SGHTA and CDR2 FQGNSA. CDR3 length equals 15 residues. J was trimmed by 7 bases and V by 5 bases; bases with no gene match: 11. Study-level findings and limits: The ex vivo response was dominated by HLA-C-restricted CMV-specific TCR beta clonotypes.

The chain carries TRBV7-2 and TRBJ2-5; 9 positions match TRBD1. The sequence came from a human donor in good health (CMV status not recorded). Some clones in this sample may be carry-over from other donors' samples. The sequenced sample consisted of PBMCs. The CDR3 reads CASSLDGTGSWTQYF. The CDR3 bases are TGTGCCAGCAGCCTCGACGGGACAGGGAGTTGGACCCAGTACTTC.